The clone carrying this TCR beta chain showed up just a few times. Its target is unknown. This sample is part of a study of T cells after yellow fever vaccination. Study information: SMART-Seq v4 Ultra Low Input handled preparation of low-cell-number fractions. Findings and caveats of the study: Compared with primary, the secondary response was weaker and peaked at day 5, not 15. Booster sampling recovered most clones from primary vaccination (roughly 97% CD4, 80% to 90% CD8).

A process of 5'RACE template switching, which added a universal primer site and UMIs, was used to make TCR cDNA. TCRdb re-called the 5' RACE reads through MiXCR, storing one row per CDR3 protein. The table includes 400,000 to 450,000 distinct CDR3 sequences, under 20% detected once. The sequence came from a man aged 18 to 29 who received the YFV17D yellow fever vaccine. Sequencing used PBMCs, obtained before the yellow fever booster vaccination.

CDR3 in amino acids: CASSPGNYEQYF. CDR3 DNA: TGTGCCAGCAGCCCGGGAAACTACGAGCAGTACTTC. The V gene is TRBV7-2, the J gene TRBJ2-7; possible D gene TRBD2, 5 bases. Between the trimmed V and J ends, which lost 5 bases and 3 bases, there was a span of 8 bases. The CDR3 length is 12 residues. CDR1 SGHTA and CDR2 FQGNSA come from the germline V gene.